A selection of T cell receptor beta chains follows, all from one sample in a study of blood T cells in healthy people across ages. From the 5' RACE reads, TCRdb called clonotypes with MiXCR, one entry per CDR3 protein. The sample lists about 900,000 distinct CDR3 sequences; approximately 67% were seen once. The sequencing sample was made of blood. The origin of the receptors is a man in his thirties or forties in good health. The CDR3 runs from the conserved cysteine through the conserved F or W. D genes are given only for firm matches. Where a row states a size, it is once, few, many or the class of an expanded clone; other rows omit it.

abundance	v_gene	d_gene	j_gene	CDR3aa	CDR3nt
NA	TRBV20-1	NA	TRBJ2-7	CSAWRGVGYEQYF	TGCAGTGCGTGGCGGGGAGTAGGCTACGAGCAGTACTTC
few	TRBV29-1	NA	TRBJ2-5	CSVDGAVGETQYF	TGCAGCGTTGATGGGGCAGTGGGAGAGACCCAGTACTTC
once	TRBV20-1	TRBD2	TRBJ2-5	CSARDGAGGPKDQETQYF	TGCAGTGCTAGAGATGGGGCGGGGGGGCCGAAGGACCAAGAGACCCAGTACTTC
NA	TRBV15	TRBD1	TRBJ1-1	CATSRDRGHSEAFF	TGTGCCACCAGCAGAGACAGGGGGCACAGTGAAGCTTTCTTT
NA	TRBV5-1	NA	TRBJ1-1	CASSRDGEAFF	TGCGCCAGCAGTCGGGACGGTGAAGCTTTCTTT
NA	TRBV5-1	TRBD2	TRBJ2-1	CASSLSAGGLVREQFF	TGCGCCAGCAGCTTGTCAGCGGGGGGGCTGGTTCGTGAGCAGTTCTTC
NA	TRBV12-3/TRBV12-4	NA	TRBJ2-1	CASLRYNEQFF	TGTGCCAGCCTCAGGTACAATGAGCAGTTCTTC
NA	TRBV7-8	NA	TRBJ2-1	CASGLNYNEQFF	TGTGCCAGCGGACTGAACTACAATGAGCAGTTCTTC
NA	TRBV7-2	NA	TRBJ1-5	CASSLAVEGQPQHF	TGTGCCAGCAGCTTAGCGGTTGAAGGTCAGCCCCAGCATTTT
NA	TRBV21-1	NA	TRBJ2-7	CASSKVGGRDRGYEQYF	TGTGCCAGCAGCAAAGTAGGAGGCCGGGACAGGGGGTACGAGCAGTACTTC
NA	TRBV12-3/TRBV12-4	NA	TRBJ1-1	CASSPGWATEAFF	TGTGCCAGTAGTCCTGGGTGGGCCACTGAAGCTTTCTTT
many	TRBV7-9	TRBD1	TRBJ2-7	CASSRTGGKEQYF	TGTGCCAGCAGCCGGACAGGGGGCAAGGAGCAGTACTTC
NA	TRBV27	NA	TRBJ1-4	CASSASAGLNEKLFF	TGTGCCAGCAGTGCGAGCGCGGGCCTTAATGAAAAACTGTTTTTT
few	TRBV13	NA	TRBJ1-5	CASSLTRAGNSNQPQHF	TGTGCCAGCAGCTTAACCAGGGCCGGGAATAGCAATCAGCCCCAGCATTTT
NA	TRBV29-1	NA	TRBJ2-7	CSVLGGYLTYEQYF	TGCAGCGTTTTAGGAGGGTACCTCACCTACGAGCAGTACTTC
NA	TRBV20-1	NA	TRBJ2-7	CSAPQGVQHEQYF	TGCAGTGCTCCGCAGGGAGTCCAGCACGAGCAGTACTTC
once	TRBV20-1	NA	TRBJ2-3	CSAMGYRVSGGGTDTQYF	TGCAGTGCTATGGGGTACAGGGTTAGTGGAGGTGGCACAGATACGCAGTATTTT
few	TRBV10-3	TRBD1	TRBJ2-1	CAISADDRVFNEQFF	TGTGCCATCAGTGCAGACGACAGGGTGTTTAATGAGCAGTTCTTC
NA	TRBV12-3/TRBV12-4	NA	TRBJ2-1	CASSLQGLGRNEQFF	TGTGCCAGCAGTTTACAGGGGCTCGGGAGGAATGAGCAGTTCTTC
NA	TRBV9	NA	TRBJ2-1	CASSSKRGGGAISYNEQFF	TGTGCCAGCAGCTCAAAGAGGGGGGGAGGGGCGATCTCCTACAATGAGCAGTTCTTC
few	TRBV20-1	TRBD2	TRBJ2-1	CSARDSGGAMDEQFF	TGCAGTGCTAGAGATAGCGGGGGGGCCATGGATGAGCAGTTCTTC
NA	TRBV12-3/TRBV12-4	NA	TRBJ2-1	CASSFNGGSTYNEQFF	TGTGCCAGCAGTTTTAACGGCGGATCCACCTACAATGAGCAGTTCTTC
NA	TRBV6-9	NA	TRBJ1-2	CASNNLAGKNYGYTF	TGTGCCAGCAACAATTTGGCAGGGAAAAACTATGGCTACACCTTC
few	TRBV5-1	NA	TRBJ2-5	CASSSRTGRQETQYF	TGCGCCAGCAGCTCTCGGACCGGCCGGCAAGAGACCCAGTACTTC
NA	TRBV29-1	NA	TRBJ1-5	CSPPGCQPQHF	TGCAGCCCCCCCGGGTGCCAGCCCCAGCATTTT
few	TRBV12-3/TRBV12-4	NA	TRBJ2-4	CASSSPTVAKNIQYF	TGTGCCAGCAGTTCCCCGACAGTAGCCAAAAACATTCAGTACTTC
NA	TRBV4-3	NA	TRBJ2-4	CASSQAFLGEQYF	TGCGCCAGCAGCCAAGCTTTCCTTGGGGAGCAGTACTTC
NA	TRBV27	NA	TRBJ2-1	CASSLYGGEQFF	TGTGCCAGCAGTTTATACGGGGGCGAGCAGTTCTTC
NA	TRBV7-9	NA	TRBJ2-7	CASAGVEQYF	TGTGCCAGCGCAGGGGTCGAGCAGTACTTC
NA	TRBV2	NA	TRBJ2-5	CASRSEGETQYF	TGTGCCAGTCGGAGTGAAGGGGAGACCCAGTACTTC
NA	TRBV6-5	TRBD1	TRBJ1-2	CASSRTGNGYTF	TGTGCCAGCAGCCGGACAGGAAATGGCTACACCTTC
few	TRBV3-1	NA	TRBJ1-2	CASSHGAGGYTF	TGTGCCAGCAGCCACGGAGCGGGTGGCTACACCTTC
few	TRBV6-6	NA	TRBJ2-7	CASSYSRKRSYEQYF	TGTGCCAGCAGTTACTCGCGGAAACGTTCCTACGAGCAGTACTTC
once	TRBV7-3	NA	TRBJ2-5	CASSPEGSSQETQYF	TGTGCCAGCAGCCCCGAAGGGTCTAGCCAAGAGACCCAGTACTTC
NA	TRBV27	NA	TRBJ2-7	CASSFVDPYEQYF	TGTGCCAGCAGTTTCGTAGATCCCTACGAGCAGTACTTC
NA	TRBV29-1	NA	TRBJ1-2	CSVVPGVGGYTF	TGCAGCGTTGTGCCTGGGGTGGGTGGCTACACCTTC
NA	TRBV9	TRBD1	TRBJ2-3	CASSVGQAGLDTQYF	TGTGCCAGCAGCGTGGGACAGGCTGGGCTTGATACGCAGTATTTT
NA	TRBV2	NA	TRBJ1-2	CASSAVDSYGYTF	TGTGCCAGCAGTGCGGTGGATTCCTATGGCTACACCTTC
few	TRBV13	TRBD1	TRBJ2-7	CASSPPPGQGDYEQYF	TGTGCCAGCAGCCCGCCTCCGGGACAGGGAGACTACGAGCAGTACTTC
NA	TRBV7-9	NA	TRBJ2-3	CASSQSPHLVGDTQYF	TGTGCCAGCAGCCAGTCCCCACATTTAGTGGGAGATACGCAGTATTTT
NA	TRBV30	TRBD2	TRBJ2-1	CAWSVSGGPNEQFF	TGTGCCTGGAGTGTTAGCGGGGGCCCAAATGAGCAGTTCTTC
NA	TRBV7-2	TRBD2	TRBJ2-7	CASSLGLAESYEQYF	TGTGCCAGCAGCTTGGGACTAGCGGAGTCCTACGAGCAGTACTTC
NA	TRBV20-1	NA	TRBJ2-3	CSARDWKGISTDTQYF	TGCAGTGCTAGAGATTGGAAAGGGATTAGCACAGATACGCAGTATTTT
few	TRBV4-3	NA	TRBJ1-6	CASSQGRLRVSPLHF	TGCGCCAGCAGCCAAGGAAGATTGAGGGTTTCACCCCTCCACTTT
NA	TRBV7-2	TRBD1	TRBJ2-7	CASSLRTGQGNEQYF	TGTGCCAGCAGCCTCAGGACAGGACAGGGCAACGAGCAGTACTTC
NA	TRBV5-6	NA	TRBJ2-7	CASSLGGVNSYEQYF	TGTGCCAGCAGCTTGGGTGGGGTGAACTCCTACGAGCAGTACTTC
many	TRBV7-8	NA	TRBJ2-1	CASSSTYNEQFF	TGTGCCAGCAGCAGCACCTACAATGAGCAGTTCTTC
NA	TRBV9	NA	TRBJ2-1	CASSAGDWGANNEQFF	TGTGCCAGCAGCGCGGGGGACTGGGGGGCCAACAATGAGCAGTTCTTC
NA	TRBV29-1	NA	TRBJ2-7	CSGRDTTYEQYF	TGCAGCGGTCGGGACACCACCTACGAGCAGTACTTC
NA	TRBV20-1	NA	TRBJ2-3	CSAPPLLAVSSDTQYF	TGCAGTGCTCCCCCTCTACTAGCTGTGTCGTCAGATACGCAGTATTTT
NA	TRBV7-3	NA	TRBJ2-7	CASSFGPTYEQYF	TGTGCCAGCAGTTTCGGCCCGACCTACGAGCAGTACTTC
NA	TRBV7-3	NA	TRBJ2-1	CASSILEGSEQFF	TGTGCCAGCAGCATCCTCGAAGGGAGTGAGCAGTTCTTC
many	TRBV7-2	TRBD2	TRBJ2-7	CASSPRTSGYYEQYF	TGTGCCAGCAGCCCCCGGACTAGCGGCTACTACGAGCAGTACTTC
NA	TRBV7-9	NA	TRBJ1-1	CASSLVTPRGTEAFF	TGTGCCAGCAGCTTAGTAACCCCCCGAGGCACTGAAGCTTTCTTT
once	TRBV6-4	NA	TRBJ2-2	CASSDSQTNTGELFF	TGTGCCAGCAGTGACTCACAAACGAACACCGGGGAGCTGTTTTTT
many	TRBV7-2	NA	TRBJ2-5	CASSYLAFQETQYF	TGTGCCAGCAGCTATCTAGCGTTCCAAGAGACCCAGTACTTC
NA	TRBV6-5	NA	TRBJ2-1	CASSRGATSYNEQFF	TGTGCCAGCAGCCGCGGGGCTACCTCCTACAATGAGCAGTTCTTC
NA	TRBV6-6	NA	TRBJ1-1	CASRLTSNTEAFF	TGTGCCAGCAGACTTACAAGTAACACTGAAGCTTTCTTT
NA	TRBV28	NA	TRBJ2-3	CASKSGLATDTQYF	TGTGCCAGCAAGTCGGGGCTAGCCACAGATACGCAGTATTTT